The clone carrying this TCR beta chain was counted a few times. Its antigen is not known. These data belong to a study of T-cell reconstitution after alpha-beta-depleted transplantation in children. Library preparation (for TCRbeta) was performed with unique molecular identifiers. Each CDR3 protein gets one entry after TCRdb re-called the PCR reads with MiXCR. This sample yields around 700,000 distinct CDR3 sequences, of which over 10% are seen a single time; 0.79% belongs to the top ten. Study-wide findings and caveats: Expanded clones from the graft, numbering several hundred, reportedly supplied alpha-beta T cells about two months after transplant.

This TCR came from a girl under 10 years old with congenital amegakaryocytic thrombocytopenia, due to receive a stem cell transplant. The source material was PBMCs, sampled before TCRalphabeta/CD19-depleted stem cell transplant.

The CDR3 bases are TGCAGTGCGCAGGAGCAAGAGACCCAGTACTTC. It yields the protein CSAQEQETQYF. This chain links TRBV20-1 with TRBJ2-5; D call uncertain. The CDR3 consists of 11 residues. Germline CDR1 is DFQATT and CDR2 is SNEGSKA (reference sequence). Deletions cut 6 bases from V and 2 bases from J, with 7 bases between.